The sequence of this T cell receptor (beta chain) was determined in a study of shared clonotypes between healthy human individuals. V was cut by 4 bases and J by 3 bases, with 8 bases left in between. The CDR3 runs 12 residues. The germline gives CDR1 SGHRS, CDR2 YFSETQ. TCRdb's copy holds only in-frame clones and misses some; the assay was immunoSEQ multiplex PCR. The sample lists 450,000 to 500,000 clones; approximately 81% were seen once. As for this clone: This sample also contains other DNA sequences that code for the same CDR3.

The chain uses TRBV5-1 and TRBJ2-7; D remains ambiguous. This clonotype was sampled from a woman in her thirties or forties in good health. Some clones in this sample may be carry-over from other donors' samples. Specimen: PBMCs. CDR3 protein: CASSLGNYEQYF. Here the CDR3 DNA reads TGCGCCAGCAGCCTAGGAAACTACGAGCAGTACTTC.